Listed here are 6 T cell receptor beta chains from one sample, sequenced in a study of T cell changes during pregnancy in multiple sclerosis. Libraries were prepared by immunoSEQ multiplex PCR; TCRdb keeps only in-frame clonotypes and omits some of them. The sample has tens of thousands of clones, roughly 92% seen once. The sequencing here drew on peripheral blood, taken in the first trimester of pregnancy. The receptors come from a female donor in good health, enrolled as a control in a pregnancy study.

This clone appeared once. V and J are TRBV25-1 and TRBJ1-3; no clear D gene. The CDR3 loop spans 15 amino acids. The ends were cut back, 4 bases at V and 0 bases at J, with 10 bases in the middle. Germline CDR1 reads MGHDK; CDR2 reads SYGVNS. The CDR3 region has the DNA TGTGCCAGCAGTGGCGGGTCGGACTCTGGAAACACCATATATTTT. This translates into CASSGGSDSGNTIYF.

The V call is TRBV2, the J call TRBJ2-7, with 8 bases aligning to TRBD1. Germline V gene sequence: CDR1 SNHLY, CDR2 FYNNEI. This CDR3 has 14 amino acids. With V trimmed by 6 bases and J by 0 bases, 4 bases remained unmatched. The CDR3 nucleotides read TGTGCCAGCAGAGGGGACAGGTCCTCCTACGAGCAGTACTTC. Its translation is CASRGDRSSYEQYF. Supplemented by reference TRBV2 and TRBJ2-7, the full variable domain reads EPEVTQTPSHQVTQMGQEVILRCVPISNHLYFYWYRQILGQKVEFLVSFYNNEISEKSEIFDDQFSVERPDGSNFTLKIRSTKLEDSAMYFCASRGDRSSYEQYFGPGTRLTVT.

This clone was seen more than once but under ten times. The chain uses TRBV5-6 and TRBJ1-1; D uncertain. With 1 base removed from V and 6 bases from J, the gap between germline ends came to 7 bases. CDR3 length: 12 residues. CDR1 and CDR2 (germline): SGHDT, YYEEEE. CDR3 DNA sequence: TGTGCCAGCAGCTTGTTACAGTCTGAAGCTTTCTTT. Residues: CASSLLQSEAFF.

This chain uses TRBV19 with TRBJ2-7; tentative D call: TRBD2 (6 bases). Germline V gives CDR1 LNHDA, CDR2 SQIVND (reference sequence). Trimming shortened V by 2 bases and J by 4 bases, and 9 bases separated the two germline ends. The CDR3 covers 13 residues. The CDR3 sequence is CASSIPGDYEQYF. As DNA, the CDR3 is TGTGCCAGTAGTATACCGGGGGATTACGAGCAGTACTTC.

This chain joins TRBV4-1 and TRBJ2-3, with 8 positions matching TRBD2. Germline lookup yields CDR1 MGHRA and CDR2 YSYEKL. This CDR3 has 14 residues. V shed 3 bases, J shed 5 bases, and the junction held 4 bases outside the gene matches. CDR3 coding DNA: TGCGCCAGCAGCCACGGACTAGCTATAGATACGCAGTATTTT. Encoded protein: CASSHGLAIDTQYF.

The J gene is TRBJ2-7, the V gene TRBV2; 11 bases map to TRBD2. Per the germline V gene, CDR1 is SNHLY and CDR2 is FYNNEI. J was trimmed by 4 bases and V by 8 bases; bases with no gene match: 7. The CDR3 contains 14 residues. CDR3 nucleotides: TGTGCCAGCCTTTCCGGGACTAGCGGTTACGAGCAGTACTTC. Translation: CASLSGTSGYEQYF.